What follows are 5 T cell receptor beta chains derived from one specimen sequenced in a study of vaccination effects on CD4 cells after COVID-19. Data came from immunoSEQ multiplex PCR; TCRdb stores just in-frame clones and leaves some out. The data contain approximately 28,000 clones, approximately 71% of them singletons. Antigen-specific CD4+ T cells were expanded with viral peptide pools in the ViraFEST assay before sequencing. Isolating CD4+ T cells followed approximately 11 days of culture. As their vaccination, participants received two doses of either BNT162b2 or mRNA-1273. For these receptors, no antigen is known. The sequencing used CD4+ T cells from PBMCs cultured with HCoV-NL63 spike peptides, collected after COVID-19 vaccination. The origin of the receptors is a human donor who received a COVID-19 vaccine.

The chain employs TRBV5-1 and TRBJ2-5; 8 nucleotides match TRBD1. The trim removed 4 bases at V and 2 bases at J, leaving 7 bases unmatched. Germline V gene lookup returns CDR1 SGHRS and CDR2 YFSETQ. This CDR3 region has 15 residues. The CDR3 region has the DNA TGCGCCAGCAGCCCGGACAGGGTTGGACAAGAGACCCAGTACTTC. Its protein is CASSPDRVGQETQYF.

The chain carries TRBV5-5 and TRBJ2-1; 8 bases align to TRBD1. V gave up 1 base and J gave up 8 bases; unmatched junction bases: 14. There are 17 residues in the CDR3. Germline V gives CDR1 SGHKS, CDR2 YYEKEE (reference sequence). Here the CDR3 reads CASSLQFGQGLLDEQFF. CDR3 nucleotides: TGTGCCAGCAGCTTGCAATTTGGACAGGGTCTACTGGATGAGCAGTTCTTC.

The chain employs TRBV2 and TRBJ2-7; a possible D gene is TRBD1 (6 bases). V dropped 6 bases and J dropped 0 bases, with 15 bases sitting between them. Germline CDR1 and CDR2: SNHLY and FYNNEI. The CDR3 covers 15 residues. CDR3 nucleotides: TGTGCCAGCAGAATGGGGACAACTAACTCCTACGAGCAGTACTTC. Its translation is CASRMGTTNSYEQYF.

CDR3 DNA sequence: TGTGCCAGCAGTTACTATTTATTCGAGACCCAGTACTTC. Amino acids: CASSYYLFETQYF. The chain recombines TRBV12-3 or TRBV12-4 with TRBJ2-5; no clear D. The V end was cut by 4 bases, the J end by 5 bases, with 11 bases between. The CDR3 has 13 residues.

In this sample, this clone turned up a few times. The rearrangement uses TRBV7-9 and TRBJ1-1; 7 bases are shared with TRBD1. V lost 7 bases, J lost 7 bases, and 12 bases stayed unmatched. Germline CDR1 and CDR2: SEHNR and FQNEAQ (reference sequence). CDR3 length: 14 residues. CDR3 coding DNA: TGTGCCAGCAACCTCGGGACAGCCGTCTATGAAGCTTTCTTT. Its protein is CASNLGTAVYEAFF.